These 31 T cell receptor beta chains came from one sample sequenced in a study of CD8+ T cells in alopecia areata. Sequencing used cDNA as its template, made by extracting RNA and reverse transcribing it. Produced via immunoSEQ multiplex PCR; TCRdb's table is partial and in-frame only. The table records about 210,000 clones, more than 45% of them present only once. The treatment was: oral pan-JAK inhibitor, 5-10 mg twice daily. This specimen was CD4+ T cells sorted from blood, taken at week 4, from a patient treated with tofacitinib. The receptors derive from a human donor with alopecia areata.

The chain uses TRBV6-6 and TRBJ1-6; unclear D gene. The CDR3 runs to 14 residues. Trimming cost V 2 bases and J 7 bases, with 9 bases left between them. CDR1 is MNHNY, CDR2 SVGAGI, per germline (reference sequence). CDR3 amino acids: CASSYGVENSPLHF. The CDR3 nucleotides read TGTGCCAGCAGTTACGGGGTCGAGAATTCACCCCTCCACTTT.

V usage is TRBV27 and J usage is TRBJ2-3; D perhaps matches TRBD1 (5 bases). V gave up 3 bases and J gave up 5 bases, with 21 bases separating them. The CDR3 extends over 17 amino acids. The germline gives CDR1 MNHEY, CDR2 SMNVEV (reference sequence). The CDR3 region is CASSFGVGRVGGDTQYF. CDR3 sequence (DNA): TGTGCCAGCAGTTTTGGAGTCGGCAGGGTGGGCGGAGATACGCAGTATTTT.

The chain combines TRBV15 with TRBJ1-5; possibly TRBD1 for D (5 bases). The germline V gene encodes CDR1 LNHNV and CDR2 YYDKDF (reference sequence). The V and J ends lost 1 base and 3 bases respectively, with 7 bases between them. This CDR3 contains 14 residues. CDR3 in DNA: TGTGCCACCAGCAGAGGACAGTCCAATCAGCCCCAGCATTTT. Translation: CATSRGQSNQPQHF. Supplemented by reference TRBV15 and TRBJ1-5, the full variable domain reads DAMVIQNPRYQVTQFGKPVTLSCSQTLNHNVMYWYQQKSSQAPKLLFHYYDKDFNNEADTPDNFQSRRPNTSFCFLDIRSPGLGDTAMYLCATSRGQSNQPQHFGDGTRLSIL.

This sequence joins TRBV5-1 and TRBJ1-1; D remains unclear. The germline gives CDR1 SGHRS, CDR2 YFSETQ. The germline V and J ends were trimmed by 0 bases and 3 bases, with 12 bases remaining between them. There are 15 residues in the CDR3. As DNA, the CDR3 is TGCGCCAGCAGCTTGGGGTCGTCCTGGGACACTGAAGCTTTCTTT. Amino acid sequence: CASSLGSSWDTEAFF.

At least ten counts were recorded for this clone. The genes are TRBV7-2 and TRBJ2-1, with 9 bases lining up with TRBD2. Per the germline V gene, CDR1 is SGHTA and CDR2 is FQGNSA. The junction had 8 bases not matched to a gene; V was cut back by 5 bases and J by 6 bases. The CDR3 runs to 15 residues. Here the CDR3 reads CASSPGGSGGNEQFF. Here the CDR3 DNA reads TGTGCCAGCAGCCCAGGGGGTAGCGGGGGCAATGAGCAGTTCTTC.

V usage is TRBV30 and J usage is TRBJ2-1; D uncertain. The CDR3 loop spans 16 amino acids. Deletions cut 1 base from V and 4 bases from J, with 17 bases between. CDR1 is GTSNPN and CDR2 is SVGIG in the germline V gene (reference sequence). The CDR3 DNA reads as TGTGCCTGGAGTGCTCCGAGACTTCGTCTTTACAATGAGCAGTTCTTC. Amino acids: CAWSAPRLRLYNEQFF.

The CDR3 DNA is TGTGCCAGCAGCTTGAGGACAGTCATCCGAGAGCAGTACTTC. Translating it yields CASSLRTVIREQYF. V usage is TRBV5-6 and J usage is TRBJ2-7; tentatively, D is TRBD1 (6 bases). This CDR3 comprises 14 residues. Trimming took off 1 base at V and 7 bases at J, with 15 bases between the two ends. CDR1 is SGHDT, CDR2 YYEEEE, per germline.

This clone came up a few times. The chain is built from TRBV30 and TRBJ2-1; D gene uncertain. The CDR3 has 12 residues. The germline V gene encodes CDR1 GTSNPN and CDR2 SVGIG (reference sequence). V was cut by 0 bases and J by 7 bases, with 7 bases left in between. In nucleotides, the CDR3 is TGTGCCTGGAGTGTAATGGGGAATGAGCAGTTCTTC. It encodes CAWSVMGNEQFF.

CDR3 sequence reads: CASSLPGDSPLHF. In DNA form, the CDR3 reads TGTGCCAGCAGTCTCCCGGGGGATTCACCCCTCCACTTT. The gene calls are TRBV28 and TRBJ1-6; the D gene is possibly TRBD1 (5 bases). In germline, CDR1 is MDHEN, CDR2 SYDVKM. The length of the CDR3 is 13 residues. Trimming left V 5 bases short and J 8 bases short, with 10 bases between.

The chain joins TRBV7-2 to TRBJ2-1; D uncertain. This CDR3 is built from 14 residues. Germline CDR1 and CDR2: SGHTA and FQGNSA. Trimming removed 5 bases from V and 7 bases from J, with 15 bases in between. CDR3 in DNA: TGTGCCAGCAGCCAAACCCCACAAGATAATGAGCAGTTCTTC. Translated: CASSQTPQDNEQFF. Full variable domain (rest looked up from reference TRBV7-2 and TRBJ2-1): GAGVSQSPSNKVTEKGKDVELRCDPISGHTALYWYRQSLGQGLEFLIYFQGNSAPDKSGLPSDRFSAERTGGSVSTLTIQRTQQEDSAVYLCASSQTPQDNEQFFGPGTRLTVL.

The V and J genes are TRBV5-1 and TRBJ1-1; D is perhaps TRBD1 (5 bases). V dropped 2 bases and J dropped 2 bases, with 13 bases sitting between them. Looked up from germline, CDR1 is SGHRS and CDR2 is YFSETQ. The CDR3 has 15 residues. CDR3 protein: CASSLELDRNTEAFF. The CDR3 region has the DNA TGCGCCAGCAGCTTAGAGCTCGACAGAAACACTGAAGCTTTCTTT.

This chain connects TRBV29-1 to TRBJ2-3; a weak D match, TRBD2 (7 bases). This CDR3 has 16 residues. V gave up 3 bases and J gave up 3 bases, with 19 bases separating them. Germline V gene lookup returns CDR1 SQVTM and CDR2 ANQGSEA. The DNA of the CDR3 is TGCAGCGTTGATGCGGGGGCCACCCAAGGGACAGATACGCAGTATTTT. Its protein product is CSVDAGATQGTDTQYF.

CDR3 loop: CASSHETGVWQFF. CDR3 sequence (DNA): TGTGCCAGCAGCCATGAGACAGGGGTGTGGCAGTTCTTC. The gene calls are TRBV11-2 and TRBJ2-1; TRBD1 matches at 8 bases. The V gene end was trimmed by 5 bases and the J gene end by 12 bases; junction bases not matched to a gene: 9. Per germline, CDR1 SGHAT and CDR2 FQNNGV. The CDR3 is 13 residues long.

This chain joins TRBV29-1 and TRBJ2-2; maybe TRBD1 (6 bases). CDR1 is SQVTM and CDR2 is ANQGSEA in the germline V gene. Trimming pared 1 base from V and 5 bases from J, leaving 11 bases between. The length of the CDR3 is 14 residues. Written as DNA, the CDR3 is TGCAGCGTTGAAGGGACAGCCGGGACCGGGGAGCTGTTTTTT. Translated: CSVEGTAGTGELFF.

The chain couples TRBV6-5 to TRBJ2-3; D gene ambiguous. Trimming left V 6 bases short and J 5 bases short, with 6 bases between. This CDR3 comprises 11 residues. Germline V gene sequence: CDR1 MNHEY, CDR2 SVGAGI. CDR3 sequence: CASRGIDTQYF. CDR3 bases: TGTGCCAGCAGGGGAATAGATACGCAGTATTTT.

The chain couples TRBV20-1 to TRBJ1-2; no firm D call. CDR3 length equals 11 residues. The germline V and J ends were trimmed by 1 base and 6 bases, with 6 bases remaining between them. The germline V gene has CDR1 DFQATT and CDR2 SNEGSKA (reference sequence). CDR3 in DNA: TGCAGTGCTAGAGGAGGTCATGGCTACACCTTC. Its translation: CSARGGHGYTF.

A few counts support this clone. The rearrangement uses TRBV6-1 and TRBJ1-1; D gene ambiguous. Between the trimmed V and J ends, which lost 7 bases and 5 bases, there was a span of 8 bases. The length of the CDR3 is 11 residues. CDR1 and CDR2 (germline): MNHNS, SASEGT. As DNA, the CDR3 is TGTGCCAGCACCGAAGTAACTGAAGCTTTCTTT. It translates to CASTEVTEAFF.

The chain recombines TRBV29-1 with TRBJ1-2, with D perhaps matching TRBD1 (5 bases). Trimming shortened V by 3 bases and J by 5 bases, and 13 bases separated the two germline ends. Per germline, CDR1 SQVTM and CDR2 ANQGSEA. This CDR3 spans 13 amino acids. DNA for the CDR3: TGCAGCGTTGATTTTGAGGGGAGATATGGCTACACCTTC. Residues: CSVDFEGRYGYTF.

The J gene is TRBJ2-1, the V gene TRBV29-1; a weak D match, TRBD1 (5 bases). The CDR3 loop spans 12 amino acids. CDR1 and CDR2 from the germline V gene are SQVTM and ANQGSEA. Between the trimmed V and J ends, which lost 7 bases and 3 bases, there was a span of 10 bases. The CDR3: CSGRRGYNEQFF. The CDR3 DNA reads as TGCAGCGGGAGAAGGGGCTACAATGAGCAGTTCTTC.

The rearrangement links TRBV2 to TRBJ1-2, with D uncertain. The CDR3 runs 12 residues. Trimming removed 3 bases at V and 4 bases at J, with 6 bases between. Germline V CDR1 and CDR2: SNHLY, FYNNEI. As DNA, the CDR3 is TGTGCCAGCAGTGAGAACCTCTATGGCTACACCTTC. Protein product: CASSENLYGYTF.

The chain joins TRBV5-6 to TRBJ2-1; the D gene is possibly TRBD2 (6 bases). Germline CDR1 SGHDT, CDR2 YYEEEE. This CDR3 contains 11 residues. V gave up 6 bases and J gave up 10 bases, with 11 bases separating them. The CDR3 loop is CASTLAGEQFF. In DNA, the CDR3 is TGTGCCAGCACCCTTGCGGGGGAGCAGTTCTTC. Full variable domain (outside the CDR3, taken from reference TRBV5-6 and TRBJ2-1): DAGVTQSPTHLIKTRGQQVTLRCSPKSGHDTVSWYQQALGQGPQFIFQYYEEEERQRGNFPDRFSGHQFPNYSSELNVNALLLGDSALYLCASTLAGEQFFGPGTRLTVL.

In DNA, the CDR3 is TGTGCCAGCAGTGAAATACATCAGGGTGGCTACACCTTC. It translates to CASSEIHQGGYTF. V usage is TRBV25-1 and J usage is TRBJ1-2; TRBD1 is a possible D gene (5 bases). V lost 2 bases and J lost 7, with 11 bases in between. Germline values: CDR1 MGHDK, CDR2 SYGVNS. CDR3 size: 13 residues.

The chain's CDR3 is CASGWKGNTEAFF. DNA for the CDR3: TGTGCCAGCGGATGGAAAGGGAACACTGAAGCTTTCTTT. V and J are TRBV27 and TRBJ1-1; D not resolved. The germline V gene encodes CDR1 MNHEY and CDR2 SMNVEV (reference sequence). The CDR3 extends over 13 amino acids. V was clipped by 8 bases and J by 1 base, with 11 bases between them.

The chain links TRBV19 to TRBJ1-2, with D perhaps TRBD1 (6 bases). The CDR3 has 14 amino acids. Germline V gene data show CDR1 as LNHDA and CDR2 as SQIVND (reference sequence). Trimming cost V 8 bases and J 3 bases, with 16 bases left between them. The CDR3 sequence: CASARTDGHYGYTF. In nucleotides, the CDR3 is TGTGCCAGTGCCAGGACAGACGGACACTATGGCTACACCTTC.

This clone occurred a few times. The V gene is TRBV11-2, the J gene TRBJ2-4; 7 nucleotides agree with TRBD1. Germline V gene lookup returns CDR1 SGHAT and CDR2 FQNNGV. The J segment lost 0 bases and the V segment lost 5 bases, leaving 1 base of the junction unmatched. This CDR3 region has 14 residues. In DNA, the CDR3 is TGTGCCAGCAGCGACAGGGTAGCCAAAAACATTCAGTACTTC. Its protein product is CASSDRVAKNIQYF.

The chain recombines TRBV5-6 with TRBJ2-1; the D is unclear. The CDR3 has 13 amino acids. Trimming removed 0 bases from V and 7 bases from J, with 8 bases in between. From germline, CDR1 is SGHDT and CDR2 YYEEEE. The CDR3 spells CASSLGSANEQFF. The DNA for the CDR3 is TGTGCCAGCAGCTTGGGGTCCGCTAATGAGCAGTTCTTC.

The chain links TRBV29-1 to TRBJ1-2, with no clear D. The V gene's germline CDR1 is SQVTM and CDR2 ANQGSEA. Trimming pared 2 bases from V and 0 bases from J, leaving 13 bases between. CDR3 size: 15 residues. The CDR3 protein is CSVEFPTVSNYGYTF. The CDR3 DNA reads as TGCAGCGTTGAATTCCCCACCGTATCTAACTATGGCTACACCTTC.

This clone has a count of ten or more. The chain uses TRBV7-8 and TRBJ2-1; either TRBD1 or TRBD2 may fit D (5 bases each). The ends were cut back, 5 bases at V and 5 bases at J, with 19 bases in the middle. CDR1 and CDR2 from the germline V gene are SGHVS and FQNEAQ. The CDR3 consists of 16 residues. The CDR3 sequence: CASSLRGTRLDNEQFF. The CDR3 DNA sequence: TGTGCCAGCAGCCTAAGGGGTACTAGGCTCGACAATGAGCAGTTCTTC. Complete variable domain (other parts from reference TRBV7-8 and TRBJ2-1): GAGVSQSPRYKVAKRGQDVALRCDPISGHVSLFWYQQALGQGPEFLTYFQNEAQLDKSGLPSDRFFAERPEGSVSTLKIQRTQQEDSAVYLCASSLRGTRLDNEQFFGPGTRLTVL.

The chain links TRBV7-2 to TRBJ2-5, with D tentatively TRBD2 (5 bases). This CDR3 spans 15 amino acids. Germline loops: CDR1 SGHTA, CDR2 FQGNSA. V gave up 3 bases and J gave up 4 bases, with 15 bases separating them. The CDR3 bases are TGTGCCAGCAGCTTCGGACTGCCGAGGGCAGAGACCCAGTACTTC. Translating gives CASSFGLPRAETQYF. The full variable domain, in which reference TRBV7-2 and TRBJ2-5 provide the parts outside the CDR3, is GAGVSQSPSNKVTEKGKDVELRCDPISGHTALYWYRQSLGQGLEFLIYFQGNSAPDKSGLPSDRFSAERTGGSVSTLTIQRTQQEDSAVYLCASSFGLPRAETQYFGPGTRLLVL.

This chain uses TRBV5-1 with TRBJ2-3; tentatively, D is TRBD2 (5 bases). The ends were cut back, 5 bases at V and 1 base at J, with 14 bases in the middle. The CDR3 sequence is 15 residues long. Germline V gene sequence: CDR1 SGHRS, CDR2 YFSETQ. As DNA, the CDR3 is TGCGCCAGCAGTGAGGGATCGGTGGGCACAGATACGCAGTATTTT. This encodes CASSEGSVGTDTQYF.

This clone appeared a single time. At the DNA level, this CDR3 is encoded by other sequences in the same sample as well. The chain employs TRBV5-1 and TRBJ1-2; D call uncertain. The CDR3 has 12 amino acids. CDR1 and CDR2 from the germline V gene are SGHRS and YFSETQ. Trimming pared 4 bases from V and 6 bases from J, leaving 10 bases between. The CDR3 sequence: CASSRDRDGYTF. The CDR3, as DNA: TGCGCCAGCAGCCGCGACCGGGATGGCTACACCTTC.